This TCR beta chain is from a study of PD-L1 blockade in urothelial cancer. As for the study in general: Blood was analyzed 3 weeks (second dose) and 6 weeks after treatment start.

This sample's time point: peripheral blood 6 weeks after treatment start. The V end was cut by 2 bases, the J end by 5 bases, with 18 bases between. The CDR3 is made up of 15 amino acids. Looked up from germline, CDR1 is GTSNPN and CDR2 is SVGIG (reference sequence). Generated by immunoSEQ multiplex PCR, the TCRdb table keeps only in-frame clones and is missing some. The sample lists 35,000 or so clones, roughly 80% occurring once. The sequenced sample was PBMCs, obtained around atezolizumab (anti-PD-L1) treatment. The source is a middle-aged man with urothelial cancer. The rearrangement uses TRBV30 and TRBJ1-2, with D tentatively TRBD1 (5 bases). The DNA for the CDR3 is TGTGCCTGGAGTCGGGCAGGGTCGAGTAGGTATGGCTACACCTTC. Translated, it gives CAWSRAGSSRYGYTF. Variable domain in full (rest from reference TRBV30 and TRBJ1-2): SQTIHQWPATLVQPVGSPLSLECTVEGTSNPNLYWYRQAAGRGLQLLFYSVGIGQISSEVPQNLSASRPQDRQFILSSKKLLLSDSGFYLCAWSRAGSSRYGYTFGSGTRLTVV.